This TCR beta chain is drawn from a study of blood T cell repertoires in COVID-19. This clone was seen only once. Only in-frame clones appear in the TCRdb table, and some are missing; sequencing was by immunoSEQ multiplex PCR. The table shows about 160,000 clones, with approximately 90% occurring only once. Recruits, aged about 18 to 89 years, lived in 25 or so US areas. This clonotype was obtained from a woman aged 50 to 60 who had recovered from COVID-19. Sequencing used PBMCs or T cells enriched from blood (not recorded which).

The CDR3 region has the DNA TGTGCCAGCAGAGAGGGGGTGTATAACTATGGCTACACCTTC. Its translation is CASREGVYNYGYTF. The rearrangement uses TRBV7-2 and TRBJ1-2, with a weak D call TRBD1 (6 bases). CDR1 and CDR2 (germline): SGHTA, FQGNSA. The V end was cut by 6 bases, the J end by 1 base, with 12 bases between. The CDR3 extends over 14 amino acids.